Listed below are T cell receptor beta chains from one sample, sequenced in a study of T cell changes during pregnancy in multiple sclerosis. Sequenced by immunoSEQ multiplex PCR; TCRdb stores in-frame clones only, minus some. The sample includes tens of thousands of clones, around 90% of them seen just once. This specimen was peripheral blood, taken in the first trimester of pregnancy. These receptors came from a female donor in good health, enrolled as a control in a pregnancy study. Both conserved end residues are part of each CDR3. D genes are given only for firm matches. Where a row states a size, it is once, few, many or the class of an expanded clone; other rows omit it.

-	-	TRBV5-4	TRBJ1-2	CASSFAGGGEGYTF	TGTGCCAGCAGCTTCGCTGGGGGAGGGGAAGGCTACACCTTC
once	TRBD1	TRBV7-9	TRBJ1-1	CASSFRDRANTEAFF	TGTGCCAGCAGCTTCCGGGACAGGGCGAACACTGAAGCTTTCTTT
-	-	TRBV15	TRBJ1-3	CATSRDPAGFGNTIYF	TGTGCCACCAGCAGAGATCCCGCGGGGTTTGGAAACACCATATATTTT
-	TRBD1	TRBV28	TRBJ1-1	CASRPGQGRSTEAFF	TGTGCCAGCAGGCCCGGACAGGGACGGAGCACTGAAGCTTTCTTT
-	TRBD1	TRBV28	TRBJ2-7	CASRSDRSSYEQYF	TGTGCCAGCAGATCGGACAGGAGCTCCTACGAGCAGTACTTC
-	-	TRBV18	TRBJ2-2	CASSQGGTGELFF	TGTGCCAGCTCCCAGGGTGGCACCGGGGAGCTGTTTTTT
-	TRBD2	TRBV7-2	TRBJ2-2	CASSFTSGRVAGELFF	TGTGCCAGCAGCTTCACTAGCGGGAGGGTTGCCGGGGAGCTGTTTTTT
-	-	TRBV27	TRBJ1-2	CASRPRDRGGGYTF	TGTGCCAGCAGGCCCCGGGACCGAGGGGGAGGCTACACCTTC
-	-	TRBV29-1	TRBJ2-5	CSVRGVLQETQYF	TGCAGCGTCCGAGGAGTCCTCCAAGAGACCCAGTACTTC
-	-	TRBV28	TRBJ1-2	CASSSQGGVNGYTF	TGTGCCAGCAGTTCCCAGGGTGGGGTTAATGGCTACACCTTC
-	-	TRBV7-2	TRBJ2-7	CASSISGTPSSYEQYF	TGTGCCAGCAGCATAAGCGGGACACCTTCCTCCTACGAGCAGTACTTC
-	TRBD1	TRBV10-3	TRBJ1-2	CAISVSGQGAGGYTF	TGTGCCATCAGTGTTTCCGGACAGGGGGCAGGTGGCTACACCTTC
-	-	TRBV13	TRBJ1-4	CASSLTQGPEKLFF	TGTGCCAGCAGCTTAACACAGGGACCTGAAAAACTGTTTTTT
-	TRBD2	TRBV11-2	TRBJ2-7	CASSLSGSWEQYF	TGTGCCAGCAGCCTGAGCGGGAGTTGGGAGCAGTACTTC
-	-	TRBV28	TRBJ1-5	CASSPRNLTGNQPQHF	TGTGCCAGCAGTCCTAGGAACCTAACGGGCAATCAGCCCCAGCATTTT
-	TRBD1	TRBV30	TRBJ1-4	CAWRQGPAATNEKLFF	TGTGCCTGGAGACAGGGGCCCGCTGCAACTAATGAAAAACTGTTTTTT
-	-	TRBV7-8	TRBJ1-3	CASSLASDSGNTIYF	TGTGCCAGCAGCTTAGCCTCAGATTCTGGAAACACCATATATTTT
-	-	TRBV7-9	TRBJ2-7	CASSLALGPQEQYF	TGTGCCAGCAGCTTAGCGCTAGGCCCTCAAGAGCAGTACTTC
-	-	TRBV7-9	TRBJ2-7	CASSLQVGYEQYF	TGTGCCAGCAGCTTACAGGTCGGCTACGAGCAGTACTTC
-	-	TRBV28	TRBJ2-3	CASSLRVPDTQYF	TGTGCCAGCAGCCTCAGGGTCCCAGATACGCAGTATTTT
-	-	TRBV13	TRBJ1-2	CASSPGGGNYGYTF	TGTGCCAGCAGCCCCGGGGGGGGCAACTATGGCTACACCTTC
-	TRBD1	TRBV19	TRBJ2-7	CASSTTGTVSGEQYF	TGTGCCAGTAGTACAACCGGGACAGTATCGGGGGAGCAGTACTTC
-	TRBD1	TRBV2	TRBJ2-5	CASSLTGGSGTQYF	TGTGCCAGCAGTCTGACAGGGGGCTCTGGGACCCAGTACTTC
-	-	TRBV12-5	TRBJ1-2	CASGLYVGDGYTF	TGTGCTAGTGGTTTGTACGTAGGGGATGGCTACACCTTC
-	TRBD2	TRBV15	TRBJ2-3	CATSRGGEFSTDTQYF	TGTGCCACCAGCAGGGGGGGGGAATTTAGCACAGATACGCAGTATTTT
-	-	TRBV5-5	TRBJ2-7	CASSLVARPGYEQYF	TGTGCCAGCAGCTTGGTCGCCAGGCCCGGTTACGAGCAGTACTTC
-	TRBD1	TRBV6-1	TRBJ1-5	CASRFTGDGNQPQHF	TGTGCCAGCAGGTTCACAGGGGATGGCAATCAGCCCCAGCATTTT
-	TRBD1	TRBV28	TRBJ1-2	CASRARQGAVYGYTF	TGTGCCAGCAGGGCGAGACAGGGGGCTGTCTATGGCTACACCTTC
-	TRBD1	TRBV5-1	TRBJ1-1	CASKGTGETEAFF	TGCGCCAGCAAGGGAACAGGGGAGACTGAAGCTTTCTTT
-	TRBD1	TRBV28	TRBJ1-5	CASSLGTGGWRGNQPQHF	TGTGCCAGCAGTTTGGGAACAGGGGGATGGCGAGGCAATCAGCCCCAGCATTTT
-	-	TRBV5-5	TRBJ2-2	CASSLNRQGTGELFF	TGTGCCAGCAGCTTGAATAGGCAGGGCACCGGGGAGCTGTTTTTT
-	-	TRBV6-1	TRBJ2-7	CASKIRELASSEQYF	TGTGCCAGCAAGATTCGGGAGCTAGCATCCTCCGAGCAGTACTTC
-	-	TRBV5-1	TRBJ1-2	CASSLDQGAGEGYTF	TGCGCCAGCAGCTTGGACCAAGGGGCCGGAGAGGGCTACACCTTC
-	-	TRBV28	TRBJ2-1	CASSLVLPVGVYNEQFF	TGTGCCAGCAGCCTCGTTCTTCCGGTAGGGGTTTACAATGAGCAGTTCTTC
once	TRBD2	TRBV7-2	TRBJ2-7	CASSFGTSGSNSYEQYF	TGTGCCAGCAGCTTTGGGACTAGCGGGAGTAACTCCTACGAGCAGTACTTC
-	TRBD1	TRBV27	TRBJ1-2	CASSSRRQGAYYGYTF	TGTGCCAGCAGTTCTCGGAGGCAGGGGGCATACTATGGCTACACCTTC
-	TRBD2	TRBV12-5	TRBJ2-1	CASGWGGSSYNEQFF	TGTGCTAGTGGCTGGGGGGGAAGCTCCTACAATGAGCAGTTCTTC
-	TRBD1	TRBV28	TRBJ2-7	CASSFPTGGYEQYF	TGTGCCAGCAGTTTCCCAACAGGGGGCTACGAGCAGTACTTC
-	TRBD2	TRBV14	TRBJ2-5	CASSPTSGRFGETQYF	TGTGCCAGCAGCCCGACTAGCGGGAGGTTCGGAGAGACCCAGTACTTC
-	-	TRBV6-1	TRBJ2-6	CATLGGLSGANVLTF	TGTGCCACCCTCGGGGGGCTCTCTGGGGCCAACGTCCTGACTTTC
once	TRBD1	TRBV19	TRBJ2-7	CASSWGQGSSYEQYF	TGTGCCAGTAGTTGGGGACAGGGATCCTCCTACGAGCAGTACTTC
-	-	TRBV11-2	TRBJ1-3	CASSSRIGNTIYF	TGTGCCAGCAGCTCTAGGATTGGAAACACCATATATTTT
-	TRBD2	TRBV12-5	TRBJ2-3	CASGGAAGTDTQYF	TGTGCTAGCGGGGGGGCCGCTGGCACAGATACGCAGTATTTT
few	-	TRBV6-5	TRBJ1-1	CASSYSGHMNTEAFF	TGTGCCAGCAGTTACTCAGGACACATGAACACTGAAGCTTTCTTT
-	TRBD1	TRBV7-8	TRBJ2-3	CASSLVGTGGDSTDTQYF	TGTGCCAGCAGCTTAGTAGGGACAGGGGGCGATAGCACAGATACGCAGTATTTT
-	TRBD2	TRBV4-1	TRBJ2-1	CASSQDASGRFGQFF	TGCGCCAGCAGCCAAGATGCTAGCGGGAGGTTTGGGCAGTTCTTC
-	-	TRBV15	TRBJ2-7	CATSRDGAGPYEQYF	TGTGCCACCAGCAGAGATGGGGCAGGTCCCTACGAGCAGTACTTC
once	TRBD1	TRBV5-4	TRBJ2-1	CASSVATTGVNEQFF	TGTGCCAGCAGCGTTGCGACGACAGGGGTCAATGAGCAGTTCTTC
once	-	TRBV21-1	TRBJ2-3	CASSNPGGRGDTQYF	TGTGCCAGCAGCAACCCCGGGGGGAGGGGAGATACGCAGTATTTT
-	-	TRBV6-5	TRBJ2-1	CASSYSSGLRLNEQFF	TGTGCCAGCAGTTACTCTTCGGGACTCCGTCTTAATGAGCAGTTCTTC
-	TRBD1	TRBV6-5	TRBJ2-3	CASRLTGGGDTQYF	TGTGCCAGCAGGCTGACAGGGGGCGGAGATACGCAGTATTTT
once	-	TRBV9	TRBJ1-2	CASSVDAGGSYGYTF	TGTGCCAGCAGCGTAGACGCAGGTGGCTCTTATGGCTACACCTTC